A single sample gave rise to the 24 T cell receptor beta chains below, sequenced in a study of technical replicates of blood from a few donors. The data were produced by immunoSEQ multiplex PCR, yet TCRdb's version contains in-frame clones alone and is incomplete. Seen here are some 58,000 clones, about 95% observed once, and the top ten hold 0.2% to 0.25%. Material for sequencing was T cells isolated from PBMCs. These receptors all stem from a human donor in good health.

Only one count was recorded for this clone. The rearrangement joins TRBV28 to TRBJ2-7; 9 positions match TRBD1. J gave up 2 bases and V 5 bases, and 13 bases lay outside the gene matches. The germline CDR1 and CDR2 sequences are MDHEN and SYDVKM. The CDR3 spans 17 residues. CDR3 in amino acids: CASSPRSGQGRPYEQYF. CDR3 bases: TGTGCCAGCAGTCCCCGATCAGGACAGGGGAGGCCCTACGAGCAGTACTTC.

This rearrangement joins TRBV5-1 to TRBJ1-4; D ambiguous. This CDR3 has 12 residues. CDR1 is SGHRS and CDR2 is YFSETQ in the germline V gene. Trimming shortened V by 2 bases and J by 8 bases, and 7 bases separated the two germline ends. This chain's CDR3 is CASSFRGEKLFF. DNA for the CDR3: TGCGCCAGCAGCTTTCGAGGAGAAAAACTGTTTTTT. The entire variable domain, with the rest obtained from reference TRBV5-1 and TRBJ1-4, is as follows: KAGVTQTPRYLIKTRGQQVTLSCSPISGHRSVSWYQQTPGQGLQFLFEYFSETQRNKGNFPGRFSGRQFSNSRSEMNVSTLELGDSALYLCASSFRGEKLFFGSGTQLSVL.

V gene TRBV15 combines with J gene TRBJ2-1; 14 bases are shared with TRBD2. Losses at the gene ends were 5 bases for V and 6 bases for J; bases not matched to a gene: 6. The CDR3 runs to 16 residues. Germline assignment: CDR1 LNHNV and CDR2 YYDKDF (reference sequence). The CDR3: CATSVPGTSGSNEQFF. The CDR3 bases are TGTGCCACCAGCGTTCCTGGGACTAGCGGGAGCAATGAGCAGTTCTTC. Variable domain in full (rest from reference TRBV15 and TRBJ2-1): DAMVIQNPRYQVTQFGKPVTLSCSQTLNHNVMYWYQQKSSQAPKLLFHYYDKDFNNEADTPDNFQSRRPNTSFCFLDIRSPGLGDTAMYLCATSVPGTSGSNEQFFGPGTRLTVL.

J is TRBJ2-3 and V is TRBV5-4, with 7 bases aligning to TRBD2. V lost 9 bases, J lost 3 bases, and 7 bases stayed unmatched. Germline values: CDR1 SGHNT, CDR2 YYREEE (reference sequence). The CDR3 has 13 residues. CDR3 region: CATRGEATDTQYF. As DNA, the CDR3 is TGTGCCACCCGGGGGGAGGCGACAGATACGCAGTATTTT.

This clone has only one observation. J is TRBJ2-3 and V is TRBV7-8, with TRBD1 matching over 8 bases. The junction had 10 bases not matched to a gene; V was cut back by 4 bases and J by 4 bases. The V gene's germline CDR1 is SGHVS and CDR2 FQNEAQ. The CDR3 runs to 16 residues. CDR3 sequence reads: CASSSTDRARADTQYF. Here the CDR3 DNA reads TGTGCCAGCAGCTCAACGGACAGGGCGAGGGCAGATACGCAGTATTTT.

The chain combines TRBV7-6 with TRBJ2-3; 8 nucleotides agree with TRBD1. Per germline, CDR1 SGHVS and CDR2 FNYEAQ. V lost 4 bases to trimming and J lost 2 bases; unmatched junction nucleotides: 8. This CDR3 is 16 amino acids long. The CDR3 reads CASSSKGTGLTDTQYF. For the CDR3, the DNA is TGTGCCAGCAGCTCCAAGGGGACAGGACTCACAGATACGCAGTATTTT.

The V gene is TRBV7-9, the J gene TRBJ2-7, with a possible D match to TRBD1 (5 bases). V lost 0 bases and J lost 2, with 11 bases in between. CDR1 and CDR2 from the germline V gene are SEHNR and FQNEAQ (reference sequence). The CDR3 loop spans 15 amino acids. The DNA for the CDR3 is TGTGCCAGCAGCTTAGCGCAGACAGCAACCTACGAGCAGTACTTC. Amino acids: CASSLAQTATYEQYF.

V usage is TRBV28 and J usage is TRBJ2-7; D is possibly TRBD2 (5 bases). Germline V gives CDR1 MDHEN, CDR2 SYDVKM. V was trimmed by 2 bases and J by 5 bases, leaving 13 bases between them. This CDR3 comprises 14 residues. The CDR3 loop is CASSLEGTHNEQYF. DNA of the CDR3: TGTGCCAGCAGTTTAGAGGGTACCCACAACGAGCAGTACTTC.

The chain couples TRBV7-8 to TRBJ1-5; TRBD1 aligns across 8 bases. Losses at the gene ends were 1 base for V and 0 bases for J; bases not matched to a gene: 8. The germline gives CDR1 SGHVS, CDR2 FQNEAQ. The CDR3 runs to 18 residues. The CDR3, as DNA: TGTGCCAGCAGCTTAGGGGACAGGAGATATTTTAGCAATCAGCCCCAGCATTTT. Protein product: CASSLGDRRYFSNQPQHF.

J is TRBJ2-5 and V is TRBV10-3, with TRBD1 matching over 8 bases. V was clipped by 3 bases and J by 2 bases; unmatched bases: 8. CDR3 size: 16 residues. From germline, CDR1 is ENHRY and CDR2 SYGVKD. Here the CDR3 DNA reads TGTGCCATCAGTGACGATCTGGACAGGGTTCAAGAGACCCAGTACTTC. It codes for CAISDDLDRVQETQYF.

The gene calls are TRBV14 and TRBJ1-1; no definite D call. Germline lookup yields CDR1 SGHDN and CDR2 FVKESK. The CDR3 is 16 residues long. The germline V and J ends were trimmed by 1 base and 3 bases, with 15 bases remaining between them. The CDR3 DNA reads TGTGCCAGCAGCCAAGTATCCTTTTTCGGGTACACTGAAGCTTTCTTT. Translated: CASSQVSFFGYTEAFF.

The chain is built from TRBV5-4 and TRBJ2-5, with TRBD1 identical over 7 bases. This CDR3 comprises 14 residues. V lost 4 bases and J lost 2; bases outside the gene matches: 5. Germline-derived CDR1 and CDR2 are SGHNT and YYREEE (reference sequence). The CDR3 nucleotides read TGTGCCAGCAGCCCGGGACAGAAGCAAGAGACCCAGTACTTC. Its translation: CASSPGQKQETQYF.

V is TRBV15 and J is TRBJ2-5, with 9 nucleotides matching TRBD2. V dropped 1 base and J dropped 1; count of bases not matched to a gene: 4. CDR3 length: 16 amino acids. Per germline, CDR1 LNHNV and CDR2 YYDKDF (reference sequence). DNA of the CDR3: TGTGCCACCAGCAGAGCCCCTAGCGGGACCCAAGAGACCCAGTACTTC. This translates into CATSRAPSGTQETQYF. The variable domain in full, with the rest retrieved from reference TRBV15 and TRBJ2-5, is DAMVIQNPRYQVTQFGKPVTLSCSQTLNHNVMYWYQQKSSQAPKLLFHYYDKDFNNEADTPDNFQSRRPNTSFCFLDIRSPGLGDTAMYLCATSRAPSGTQETQYFGPGTRLLVL.

The chain links TRBV7-3 to TRBJ1-2; 9 bases are shared with TRBD1. V gave up 5 bases and J gave up 3 bases; unmatched junction bases: 4. Germline assignment: CDR1 SGHTA and CDR2 FQGTGA. This CDR3 spans 14 amino acids. CDR3 DNA: TGTGCCAGCAGCCCACAGGGGGCGGACTATGGCTACACCTTC. This sequence encodes CASSPQGADYGYTF.

V and J are TRBV18 and TRBJ1-4; D is unresolved. The CDR3 has 14 amino acids. The V end lost 2 bases, the J end lost 3 bases, and 7 bases lay between the germline ends. CDR1 and CDR2 (germline): KGHSH, LQKENI. The CDR3 is CASSPSLSNEKLFF. CDR3 nucleotides: TGTGCCAGCTCACCATCCCTTTCTAATGAAAAACTGTTTTTT.

The chain links TRBV5-4 to TRBJ1-5; 7 bases line up with TRBD1. The CDR3 has 14 residues. CDR1 SGHNT and CDR2 YYREEE come from the germline V gene (reference sequence). The trim removed 0 bases at V and 5 bases at J, leaving 2 bases unmatched. CDR3 sequence (DNA): TGTGCCAGCAGCTTGGAGGGGGCTGATCAGCCCCAGCATTTT. Residues: CASSLEGADQPQHF.

The genes are TRBV7-3 and TRBJ1-2; 10 nucleotides match TRBD1. Germline V gene data show CDR1 as SGHTA and CDR2 as FQGTGA. V dropped 8 bases and J dropped 5; count of bases not matched to a gene: 2. The CDR3 spans 12 residues. CDR3 DNA: TGTGCCAGCGGGGGACAGGGGTATGGCTACACCTTC. It specifies CASGGQGYGYTF.

V and J are TRBV5-1 and TRBJ1-4; TRBD1 agrees at 9 bases. With 4 bases clipped from V and 0 bases from J, the junction kept 4 bases outside the gene matches. The CDR3 sequence is 16 residues long. Germline-derived CDR1 and CDR2 are SGHRS and YFSETQ. Here the CDR3 reads CASSAGQGTTNEKLFF. Here the CDR3 DNA reads TGCGCCAGCAGCGCTGGACAGGGGACAACTAATGAAAAACTGTTTTTT.

This clone was picked up one time. The CDR3 bases are TGTGCCAGCAGCTTTTTCGCCCGCTCTCGGAACTATGGCTACACCTTC. Translated: CASSFFARSRNYGYTF. The chain couples TRBV5-6 to TRBJ1-2; no clear D gene. Germline CDR1 is SGHDT and CDR2 is YYEEEE. Trimming took off 2 bases at V and 2 bases at J, with 16 bases between the two ends. This CDR3 comprises 16 residues. The variable domain in full, completed from reference TRBV5-6 and TRBJ1-2, reads DAGVTQSPTHLIKTRGQQVTLRCSPKSGHDTVSWYQQALGQGPQFIFQYYEEEERQRGNFPDRFSGHQFPNYSSELNVNALLLGDSALYLCASSFFARSRNYGYTFGSGTRLTVV.

This clone was seen a single time. The chain joins TRBV9 to TRBJ1-3; D not resolved. Deletions cut 0 bases from V and 9 bases from J, with 10 bases between. CDR3 size: 13 residues. The germline V gene encodes CDR1 SGDLS and CDR2 YYNGEE. CDR3: CASSVGGVATIYF. The CDR3 bases are TGTGCCAGCAGCGTAGGAGGAGTTGCCACCATATATTTT.

The chain has TRBV28 and TRBJ2-1; weak D call: TRBD2 (6 bases). Looked up from germline, CDR1 is MDHEN and CDR2 is SYDVKM. V was clipped by 5 bases and J by 2 bases, with 10 bases between them. CDR3 length: 14 amino acids. This CDR3 reads CASSPASAYNEQFF. The CDR3 DNA reads as TGTGCCAGCAGTCCAGCTAGCGCCTACAATGAGCAGTTCTTC. Filled out from reference TRBV28 and TRBJ2-1, the complete variable domain reads DVKVTQSSRYLVKRTGEKVFLECVQDMDHENMFWYRQDPGLGLRLIYFSYDVKMKEKGDIPEGYSVSREKKERFSLILESASTNQTSMYLCASSPASAYNEQFFGPGTRLTVL.

The V gene is TRBV13, the J gene TRBJ2-7; D might be TRBD1 (6 bases). V lost 0 bases, J lost 2 bases, and 14 bases lay in between. This CDR3 contains 16 residues. Germline V gives CDR1 PRHDT, CDR2 FYEKMQ (reference sequence). The chain's CDR3 is CASSLGIGGLTYEQYF. The CDR3 region has the DNA TGTGCCAGCAGCTTAGGTATTGGGGGCCTAACCTACGAGCAGTACTTC.

The chain uses TRBV6-6 and TRBJ2-5, with 10 bases fitting TRBD2. With 8 bases clipped from V and 4 bases from J, the junction kept 13 bases outside the gene matches. CDR3 length: 16 residues. Germline values: CDR1 MNHNY, CDR2 SVGAGI (reference sequence). The CDR3 DNA reads as TGTGCCAGCGGCGGGACTAGCGCCGGTCGGGCAGAGACCCAGTACTTC. Translated: CASGGTSAGRAETQYF.

This sequence joins TRBV28 and TRBJ2-5, with a weak D call TRBD1 (6 bases). V lost 6 bases and J lost 2, with 16 bases in between. The CDR3 is 15 amino acids. Germline V gene data show CDR1 as MDHEN and CDR2 as SYDVKM. For the CDR3, the DNA is TGTGCCAGCAGGCCGGGCCAGGGGCCTCAAGAGACCCAGTACTTC. It yields the protein CASRPGQGPQETQYF. Full variable domain (missing parts from reference TRBV28 and TRBJ2-5): DVKVTQSSRYLVKRTGEKVFLECVQDMDHENMFWYRQDPGLGLRLIYFSYDVKMKEKGDIPEGYSVSREKKERFSLILESASTNQTSMYLCASRPGQGPQETQYFGPGTRLLVL.